The 27 T cell receptor beta chains below come from one sample, sequenced in a study of blood T cell repertoires in COVID-19. TCRdb keeps only in-frame clones here, not all; method: immunoSEQ multiplex PCR. The table lists about 160,000 clones, 82% of them singletons. Sequenced input: PBMCs or T cells enriched from blood (not recorded which). The receptor source for this set is a man in his sixties who had recovered from COVID-19.

The chain has TRBV29-1 and TRBJ1-4; no clear D gene. V was pared by 0 bases and J by 7 bases, with 3 bases between. The CDR3 extends over 11 amino acids. The V gene's germline CDR1 is SQVTM and CDR2 ANQGSEA. CDR3 coding DNA: TGCAGCGTTGAAGAGAGTGAAAAACTGTTTTTT. Translation: CSVEESEKLFF.

This clone was found a few times. A junction boundary mismatches the germline segment, possibly from a read error. This chain uses TRBV28 with TRBJ1-2; 9 nucleotides agree with TRBD1. CDR3 length: 17 residues. From germline, CDR1 is MDHEN and CDR2 SYDVKM. The CDR3 is CASSPINIRTGEYGYTF. The CDR3 DNA follows: TGTGCCAGCAGTCCGATAAATATAAGGACAGGGGAGTATGGTTACACCTTC.

The CDR3 here is CASSFRQGATEAFF. The CDR3 nucleotides are TGTGCCAGCAGCTTTAGACAGGGGGCTACTGAAGCTTTCTTT. The chain combines TRBV7-9 with TRBJ1-1; 10 nucleotides agree with TRBD1. The V and J ends lost 3 bases and 5 bases, in that order; junction bases with no gene match: 3. Germline loops: CDR1 SEHNR, CDR2 FQNEAQ (reference sequence). CDR3 length: 14 amino acids.

The V call is TRBV28, the J call TRBJ2-7, with 9 bases that match TRBD1. The CDR3 runs to 13 residues. V trimming: 5 bases; J trimming: 5 bases; junction bases outside the gene matches: 4. The germline V gene has CDR1 MDHEN and CDR2 SYDVKM. DNA for the CDR3: TGTGCCAGCAGTACCGGGACAGGGAACGAGCAGTACTTC. It translates to CASSTGTGNEQYF.

A few counts support this clone. This chain joins TRBV6-5 and TRBJ2-7, with 7 bases lining up with TRBD2. The CDR3 sequence is 15 residues long. Germline V gene sequence: CDR1 MNHEY, CDR2 SVGAGI. V was pared by 6 bases and J by 3 bases, with 11 bases of the junction left unmatched. The CDR3: CASRTASGSHYEQYF. The CDR3 bases are TGTGCCAGCAGGACCGCTAGCGGAAGCCACTACGAGCAGTACTTC.

This chain connects TRBV5-8 to TRBJ1-2; 11 nucleotides agree with TRBD1. CDR3 size: 16 residues. J gave up 2 bases and V 0 bases, and 3 bases lay outside the gene matches. Germline V lookup: CDR1 SGHTS, CDR2 YDEGEE. CDR3 protein: CASSLEGQGANYGYTF. DNA for the CDR3: TGTGCCAGCAGCTTGGAAGGACAGGGGGCCAACTATGGCTACACCTTC.

V gene TRBV7-3 combines with J gene TRBJ2-7; 9 bases fit TRBD2. Trimming removed 5 bases from V and 3 bases from J; junction bases left unmatched: 5. CDR1 is SGHTA, CDR2 FQGTGA, per germline. The CDR3 length is 14 residues. The CDR3 sequence is CASSQTSGFYEQYF. CDR3 DNA sequence: TGTGCCAGCAGCCAGACTAGCGGTTTCTACGAGCAGTACTTC.

V usage is TRBV9 and J usage is TRBJ1-4, with D uncertain. The V end was cut by 0 bases, the J end by 7 bases, with 7 bases between. In germline, CDR1 is SGDLS, CDR2 YYNGEE. The CDR3 has 13 amino acids. For the CDR3, the DNA is TGTGCCAGCAGCGTAGAGGCAGGTGAAAAACTGTTTTTT. Amino acid sequence: CASSVEAGEKLFF.

The chain uses TRBV4-1 and TRBJ2-5; 9 bases match TRBD2. The CDR3 covers 16 residues. Germline V lookup: CDR1 MGHRA, CDR2 YSYEKL. Germline trimming cut 3 bases from V and 1 base from J; bases unmatched to any gene: 6. CDR3 sequence (DNA): TGCGCCAGCAGCCAGAGTACTAGCGGGCCCCAAGAGACCCAGTACTTC. This sequence encodes CASSQSTSGPQETQYF.

Only one count was recorded for this clone. DNA of the CDR3: TGTGCCAGCTCAGAATCTCGGGACAATACCGGGGCCAACGTCCTGACTTTC. Residues: CASSESRDNTGANVLTF. The chain employs TRBV18 and TRBJ2-6; maybe TRBD1 (6 bases). CDR1 is KGHSH, CDR2 LQKENI, per germline. V lost 5 bases and J lost 4, with 18 bases in between. This CDR3 contains 17 residues.

This chain uses TRBV27 with TRBJ2-4; D is unclear. V dropped 3 bases and J dropped 1 base, with 4 bases sitting between them. Germline CDR1 reads MNHEY; CDR2 reads SMNVEV (reference sequence). This CDR3 is built from 13 residues. The CDR3 protein is CASSFSAKNIQYF. The DNA for the CDR3 is TGTGCCAGCAGTTTTAGCGCCAAAAACATTCAGTACTTC.

This clone appeared once. CDR3 coding DNA: TGTGCCAGAAGCAGTCAGAGGAACGGAAACACCATATATTTT. This codes for CARSSQRNGNTIYF. The chain couples TRBV5-3 to TRBJ1-3; D remains ambiguous. TRBV5-3 counts as an open reading frame of uncertain function. The V end lost 4 bases, the J end lost 4 bases, and 12 bases lay between the germline ends. The CDR3 is 14 amino acids.

This chain uses TRBV18 with TRBJ1-6, with TRBD1 identical over 7 bases. The V gene end was trimmed by 2 bases and the J gene end by 5 bases; junction bases not matched to a gene: 0. Germline V gives CDR1 KGHSH, CDR2 LQKENI. The CDR3 is 14 amino acids. As DNA, the CDR3 is TGTGCCAGCTCACCAGGACAGGATAATTCACCCCTCCACTTT. Translated: CASSPGQDNSPLHF.

The chain is built from TRBV9 and TRBJ1-3; weak D call: TRBD1 (5 bases). CDR1 is SGDLS and CDR2 is YYNGEE in the germline V gene. The CDR3 consists of 16 residues. Deletions cut 1 base from V and 0 bases from J, with 11 bases between. CDR3 bases: TGTGCCAGCAGCGTAATTGACAGCCGCTCTGGAAACACCATATATTTT. Amino acid sequence: CASSVIDSRSGNTIYF.

CDR3 nucleotide sequence: TGTGCCAGCGGCAGTTCCGACAGAGTTAGGTACTTC. Translating gives CASGSSDRVRYF. This chain links TRBV6-5 with TRBJ2-7, with a tentative D call TRBD1 (5 bases). Trimming took 8 bases from V and 12 from J, leaving 20 bases between them. Germline V gene lookup returns CDR1 MNHEY and CDR2 SVGAGI. This CDR3 is 12 amino acids long.

The chain has TRBV7-8 and TRBJ2-3, with TRBD1 as a possible D gene (6 bases). The CDR3 has 17 residues. Germline V gene sequence: CDR1 SGHVS, CDR2 FQNEAQ. The ends were cut back, 3 bases at V and 3 bases at J, with 19 bases in the middle. In nucleotides, the CDR3 is TGTGCCAGCAGCTTGAGTATGGGACAACTGAGGACAGATACGCAGTATTTT. It is translated as CASSLSMGQLRTDTQYF.

The chain employs TRBV5-4 and TRBJ1-1; D unresolved. CDR3 size: 16 residues. V lost 0 bases and J 1 base, leaving 13 bases between the germline ends. The V gene's germline CDR1 is SGHNT and CDR2 YYREEE (reference sequence). The CDR3 DNA sequence: TGTGCCAGCAGCTTGGGCCTAAGGAGTGGGAACACTGAAGCTTTCTTT. It translates to CASSLGLRSGNTEAFF.

The V and J genes are TRBV7-2 and TRBJ2-1, with TRBD2 as a possible D gene (5 bases). The germline gives CDR1 SGHTA, CDR2 FQGNSA. CDR3 size: 16 residues. Trimming stripped 2 bases from V and 6 bases from J, with 17 bases between. The CDR3, as DNA: TGTGCCAGCAGCTTAAGTCTGAGGGCCTTAAGCAATGAGCAGTTCTTC. Its protein is CASSLSLRALSNEQFF.

The chain carries TRBV6-5 and TRBJ2-7; TRBD1 aligns across 8 bases. The V gene's germline CDR1 is MNHEY and CDR2 SVGAGI. J gave up 0 bases and V 4 bases, and 8 bases lay outside the gene matches. This CDR3 region has 16 residues. The CDR3 nucleotides are TGTGCCAGCAGTTCCACGGGACAGGTACCCTCCTACGAGCAGTACTTC. The encoded protein is CASSSTGQVPSYEQYF.

The chain employs TRBV11-2 and TRBJ2-1; 12 nucleotides agree with TRBD2. Per germline, CDR1 SGHAT and CDR2 FQNNGV. There are 15 residues in the CDR3. V dropped 4 bases and J dropped 9; count of bases not matched to a gene: 7. CDR3 sequence: CASSSLAGGEGEQFF. The DNA for the CDR3 is TGTGCCAGCAGCTCACTAGCGGGAGGTGAGGGTGAGCAGTTCTTC.

This clone appeared once. The chain couples TRBV5-6 to TRBJ1-5; maybe TRBD1 (5 bases). The CDR3 contains 15 residues. The V gene lost 2 bases and the J gene lost 6 bases, with 15 bases spanning the gap. Germline CDR1 and CDR2: SGHDT and YYEEEE. The CDR3 sequence: CASSFTGNLGQPQHF. The DNA for the CDR3 is TGTGCCAGCAGCTTTACAGGCAACCTAGGTCAGCCCCAGCATTTT.

V usage is TRBV19 and J usage is TRBJ2-7; TRBD2 aligns across 12 bases. Germline-derived CDR1 and CDR2 are LNHDA and SQIVND (reference sequence). Trimming cost V 6 bases and J 2 bases; bases outside gene matches: 5. There are 15 residues in the CDR3. Written as DNA, the CDR3 is TGTGCCAGTAGGACTAGCGGGAGAGATCCCTACGAGCAGTACTTC. It codes for CASRTSGRDPYEQYF.

The rearrangement uses TRBV6-5 and TRBJ2-1; TRBD2 matches at 8 bases. The V gene end was trimmed by 2 bases and the J gene end by 7 bases; junction bases not matched to a gene: 7. The CDR3 spans 15 residues. The V gene's germline CDR1 is MNHEY and CDR2 SVGAGI. The CDR3 coding sequence is TGTGCCAGCAGTTACCCAAGCGGGAGTGCGAATGAGCAGTTCTTC. This translates into CASSYPSGSANEQFF.

This chain uses TRBV29-1 with TRBJ2-3; D gene uncertain. V gave up 4 bases and J gave up 5 bases, with 4 bases separating them. The length of the CDR3 is 10 residues. Germline V gene lookup returns CDR1 SQVTM and CDR2 ANQGSEA. CDR3 protein: CSVGRDTQYF. The CDR3 DNA sequence: TGCAGCGTTGGTAGAGATACGCAGTATTTT.

J is TRBJ2-6 and V is TRBV24-1; 8 positions agree with TRBD2. The CDR3 contains 20 residues. Trimming took 5 bases from V and 0 from J; bases not matched to a gene: 14. Germline-derived CDR1 and CDR2 are KGHDR and SFDVKD. CDR3 residues: CATSAGPGGALGSGANVLTF. CDR3 nucleotide sequence: TGTGCCACCAGTGCCGGCCCCGGGGGGGCCCTCGGCTCTGGGGCCAACGTCCTGACTTTC.

The V and J genes are TRBV5-1 and TRBJ1-1; 7 positions agree with TRBD1. The V gene end was trimmed by 0 bases and the J gene end by 3 bases; junction bases not matched to a gene: 2. The CDR3 is 14 amino acids. Germline V gene lookup returns CDR1 SGHRS and CDR2 YFSETQ. The CDR3 DNA sequence: TGCGCCAGCAGCTTGGCCAGGGGGGACACTGAAGCTTTCTTT. This translates into CASSLARGDTEAFF.

The gene calls are TRBV19 and TRBJ2-3; TRBD2 aligns across 7 bases. The J segment lost 5 bases and the V segment lost 7 bases, leaving 12 bases of the junction unmatched. From germline, CDR1 is LNHDA and CDR2 SQIVND (reference sequence). The CDR3 extends over 15 amino acids. The CDR3 DNA follows: TGTGCCAGTACGGCGGCTAGCGGCCCTCTAGATACGCAGTATTTT. Translation: CASTAASGPLDTQYF.